Listed below are T cell receptor beta chains from one sample, sequenced in a study of vaccination and CD4 T cells after COVID-19. No antigens are known for them. MiXCR, run by TCRdb on the PCR reads, gives a single entry per CDR3 protein. The sample consists of fewer than 20,000 distinct CDR3 sequences, approximately 50% of them appearing once. Sequencing used CD4+ T cells from blood, cultured in vitro. Source of these receptors: a human donor who had recovered from COVID-19. Each CDR3 is given with its conserved first and last residue. Each record gives: V gene, J gene, clone size, D gene, CDR3 DNA, CDR3 protein. D genes are given only for firm matches. Rows may omit the clone size; those that give it use once, few, many or a size class.

v_call: TRBV10-3
j_call: TRBJ1-5
clone_size: NA
d_call: NA
cdr3_nt: TGTGCCATCAACCGGGACGGGAGGGATCAGCCCCAGCATTTT
cdr3_aa: CAINRDGRDQPQHF

v_call: TRBV29-1
j_call: TRBJ2-7
clone_size: NA
d_call: TRBD1
cdr3_nt: TGCAGCGTTAGGACAGGGTACGGGTCCTACGAGCAGTACTTC
cdr3_aa: CSVRTGYGSYEQYF

v_call: TRBV7-9
j_call: TRBJ1-1
clone_size: NA
d_call: NA
cdr3_nt: TGTGCCAGCAGCTTAAGTATGGGCACTGAAGCTTTCTTT
cdr3_aa: CASSLSMGTEAFF

v_call: TRBV12-5
j_call: TRBJ1-5
clone_size: once
d_call: NA
cdr3_nt: TGTGCTAGTGGTTCTCGGCCCCAGCATTTT
cdr3_aa: CASGSRPQHF

v_call: TRBV20-1
j_call: TRBJ2-3
clone_size: few
d_call: NA
cdr3_nt: TGCAGTGCTAGCGGGATTAGCGGACACACAGATACGCAGTATTTT
cdr3_aa: CSASGISGHTDTQYF

v_call: TRBV19
j_call: TRBJ2-3
clone_size: NA
d_call: TRBD2
cdr3_nt: TGTGCCAGTAGTCCCCGGGACTACGCAGATACGCAGTATTTT
cdr3_aa: CASSPRDYADTQYF

v_call: TRBV19
j_call: TRBJ2-5
clone_size: NA
d_call: TRBD1
cdr3_nt: TGTGCCAGTAGTATAGGGGGACAGGGGGTTTTCCAAGAGACCCAGTACTTC
cdr3_aa: CASSIGGQGVFQETQYF

v_call: TRBV6-1
j_call: TRBJ2-5
clone_size: few
d_call: NA
cdr3_nt: TGTGCCAGCAGTCTCCTCGGGGGATCGGAGACCCAGTACTTC
cdr3_aa: CASSLLGGSETQYF

v_call: TRBV20-1
j_call: TRBJ2-7
clone_size: NA
d_call: TRBD2
cdr3_nt: TGCAGTGCAATCACTAGCGGGGGCAGGTACGAGCAGTACTTC
cdr3_aa: CSAITSGGRYEQYF

v_call: TRBV28
j_call: TRBJ1-2
clone_size: NA
d_call: NA
cdr3_nt: TGTGCCAGCAGCCCCCGCGGGGATGGCTACACCTTC
cdr3_aa: CASSPRGDGYTF

v_call: TRBV19
j_call: TRBJ2-2
clone_size: NA
d_call: TRBD2
cdr3_nt: TGTGCCAGTAGTCCCTCCTTCGGCGGGAGGGGGACCGGGGAGCTGTTTTTT
cdr3_aa: CASSPSFGGRGTGELFF

v_call: TRBV30
j_call: TRBJ1-2
clone_size: few
d_call: NA
cdr3_nt: TGTGCCTGGATCCCGGACAGAGGCAATGGCTACACCTTC
cdr3_aa: CAWIPDRGNGYTF

v_call: TRBV10-1
j_call: TRBJ2-7
clone_size: NA
d_call: TRBD1
cdr3_nt: TGCGCCAGCAGGCCCGGGACAGGGGCCGAGCAGTACTTC
cdr3_aa: CASRPGTGAEQYF

v_call: TRBV20-1
j_call: TRBJ1-2
clone_size: few
d_call: TRBD1
cdr3_nt: TGCAGTGCTAGGTCCCAAGACAGGGCGTATGGCTACACCTTC
cdr3_aa: CSARSQDRAYGYTF

v_call: TRBV6-1
j_call: TRBJ2-7
clone_size: NA
d_call: TRBD2
cdr3_nt: TGTGCCAGCAGTGAAGCTGAGGCCAGACTAGCGGGACACGAGCAGTACTTC
cdr3_aa: CASSEAEARLAGHEQYF

v_call: TRBV6-1
j_call: TRBJ2-1
clone_size: few
d_call: TRBD1
cdr3_nt: TGTGCCAGCAGCCGCCCGGGACAGGGATACAATGAGCAGTTCTTC
cdr3_aa: CASSRPGQGYNEQFF

v_call: TRBV10-1
j_call: TRBJ1-1
clone_size: NA
d_call: NA
cdr3_nt: TGCGCCAGCAGTGAGTCGAGACGCCCTTGGGGTACTGAAGCTTTCTTT
cdr3_aa: CASSESRRPWGTEAFF

v_call: TRBV7-9
j_call: TRBJ1-5
clone_size: medium-sized
d_call: NA
cdr3_nt: TGTGCCAGCAGCGACAACCGGGACAGCAATCAGCCCCAGCATTTT
cdr3_aa: CASSDNRDSNQPQHF

v_call: TRBV20-1
j_call: TRBJ2-7
clone_size: NA
d_call: NA
cdr3_nt: TGCAGTGCTAGAGGGTCCGGACTCTCCTACGAGCAGTACTTC
cdr3_aa: CSARGSGLSYEQYF

v_call: TRBV5-4
j_call: TRBJ1-6
clone_size: NA
d_call: TRBD1
cdr3_nt: TGTGCCAGCAGCTCTGGACAGGGCAAAGGTTCACCCCTCCACTTT
cdr3_aa: CASSSGQGKGSPLHF

v_call: TRBV7-9
j_call: TRBJ1-2
clone_size: few
d_call: TRBD1
cdr3_nt: TGTGCCAGCAGCTTGGGACAGGGGCCCGGCTACACCTTC
cdr3_aa: CASSLGQGPGYTF

v_call: TRBV20-1
j_call: TRBJ1-1
clone_size: NA
d_call: NA
cdr3_nt: TGCAGTGCTAGGTCCGGACAGTTAAACACTGAAGCTTTCTTT
cdr3_aa: CSARSGQLNTEAFF

v_call: TRBV10-2
j_call: TRBJ1-2
clone_size: NA
d_call: NA
cdr3_nt: TGCGCCAGCACCTCGACAGGAGCGGCCGGCTACACCTTC
cdr3_aa: CASTSTGAAGYTF

v_call: TRBV6-2/TRBV6-3
j_call: TRBJ2-2
clone_size: few
d_call: NA
cdr3_nt: TGTGCCAGCAGCCTCCTCGAAGGGGCCGGGGAGCTGTTTTTT
cdr3_aa: CASSLLEGAGELFF

v_call: TRBV5-1
j_call: TRBJ1-6
clone_size: NA
d_call: NA
cdr3_nt: TGCGCCAGCAGCTTGTCAAATGACCCGGGGGATTCACCCCTCCACTTT
cdr3_aa: CASSLSNDPGDSPLHF

v_call: TRBV6-2/TRBV6-3
j_call: TRBJ1-2
clone_size: few
d_call: NA
cdr3_nt: TGTGCCAGCAGTTACTCCGGGCGGGGGTTTGATGGCTACACCTTC
cdr3_aa: CASSYSGRGFDGYTF

v_call: TRBV6-2/TRBV6-3
j_call: TRBJ1-3
clone_size: NA
d_call: NA
cdr3_nt: TGCGCCAGCAGTTACCAACAGACTGGAAACACCATATATTTT
cdr3_aa: CASSYQQTGNTIYF

v_call: TRBV20-1
j_call: TRBJ1-2
clone_size: NA
d_call: NA
cdr3_nt: TGCAGCACCAAGGATGACAGCTATGGCTACACCTTC
cdr3_aa: CSTKDDSYGYTF

v_call: TRBV20-1
j_call: TRBJ1-2
clone_size: NA
d_call: NA
cdr3_nt: TGCAGTGCTAGCCTATCACAGGACTATGGCTACACCTTC
cdr3_aa: CSASLSQDYGYTF

v_call: TRBV6-1
j_call: TRBJ2-3
clone_size: NA
d_call: TRBD2
cdr3_nt: TGTGCCAGCAGCCGAATGACTAGCGGGATTAGCACAGATACGCAGTATTTT
cdr3_aa: CASSRMTSGISTDTQYF

v_call: TRBV5-1
j_call: TRBJ1-1
clone_size: NA
d_call: TRBD1
cdr3_nt: TGCGCCAGCAGCTTGGGGGACAGTGAAGCTTTCTTT
cdr3_aa: CASSLGDSEAFF

v_call: TRBV7-9
j_call: TRBJ1-2
clone_size: NA
d_call: NA
cdr3_nt: TGTGCCAGCAGCCTAATGACAGCTTTTAACTATGGCTACACCTTC
cdr3_aa: CASSLMTAFNYGYTF

v_call: TRBV27
j_call: TRBJ1-2
clone_size: NA
d_call: NA
cdr3_nt: TGTGCCAGCAGAACCCCTCTTTCTCGGGGGAACTATGGCTACACCTTC
cdr3_aa: CASRTPLSRGNYGYTF

v_call: TRBV6-5
j_call: TRBJ1-5
clone_size: few
d_call: NA
cdr3_nt: TGTGCCAGCAGTTACGTTAGGCAGGTGGAAAATCAGCCCCAGCATTTT
cdr3_aa: CASSYVRQVENQPQHF

v_call: TRBV6-1
j_call: TRBJ1-3
clone_size: NA
d_call: NA
cdr3_nt: TGTGCCAGCACTCGAGGGGGGGCTGGAAACACCATATATTTT
cdr3_aa: CASTRGGAGNTIYF

v_call: TRBV20-1
j_call: TRBJ1-4
clone_size: NA
d_call: NA
cdr3_nt: TGCAGTGCTAGAGATGGGGGGGTAGGCGAAAAACTGTTTTTT
cdr3_aa: CSARDGGVGEKLFF

v_call: TRBV29-1
j_call: TRBJ1-1
clone_size: NA
d_call: NA
cdr3_nt: TGCAGCGTCCAACAGACAGACGAAGCTTTCTTT
cdr3_aa: CSVQQTDEAFF

v_call: TRBV11-3
j_call: TRBJ2-2
clone_size: NA
d_call: NA
cdr3_nt: TGTGCCAGCAGCTTAGACGAAAGACCTACTGAGGAGCTGTTTTTT
cdr3_aa: CASSLDERPTEELFF

v_call: TRBV10-3
j_call: TRBJ2-1
clone_size: NA
d_call: TRBD2
cdr3_nt: TGTGCCACCCAATCCGGGACTAGCGGGAGTTTGGATGAGCAGTTCTTC
cdr3_aa: CATQSGTSGSLDEQFF

v_call: TRBV10-3
j_call: TRBJ2-1
clone_size: NA
d_call: NA
cdr3_nt: TGTGCCATCACCCCTTCCGGGCGAAGCTCCTACAATGAGCAGTTCTTC
cdr3_aa: CAITPSGRSSYNEQFF

v_call: TRBV20-1
j_call: TRBJ2-1
clone_size: NA
d_call: NA
cdr3_nt: TGCAGTGCTACCGACCTCGGGAGTAGCTCCTACAATGAGCAGTTCTTC
cdr3_aa: CSATDLGSSSYNEQFF